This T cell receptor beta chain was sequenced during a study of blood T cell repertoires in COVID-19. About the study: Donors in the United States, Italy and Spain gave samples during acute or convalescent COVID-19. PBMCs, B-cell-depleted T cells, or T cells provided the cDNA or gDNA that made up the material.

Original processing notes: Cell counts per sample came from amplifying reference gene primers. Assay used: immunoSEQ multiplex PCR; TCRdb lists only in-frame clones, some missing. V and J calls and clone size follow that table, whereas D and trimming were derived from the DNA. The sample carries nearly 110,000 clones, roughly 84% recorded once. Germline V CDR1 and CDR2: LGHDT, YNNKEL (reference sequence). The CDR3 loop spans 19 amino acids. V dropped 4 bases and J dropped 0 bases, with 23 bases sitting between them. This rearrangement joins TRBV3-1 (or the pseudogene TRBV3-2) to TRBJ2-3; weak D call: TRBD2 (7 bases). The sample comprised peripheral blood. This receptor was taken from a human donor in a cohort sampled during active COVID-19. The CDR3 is CASSLTRGGGSPSTDTQYF. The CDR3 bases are TGTGCCAGCAGCCTAACGAGGGGCGGGGGCAGCCCTAGCACAGATACGCAGTATTTT.